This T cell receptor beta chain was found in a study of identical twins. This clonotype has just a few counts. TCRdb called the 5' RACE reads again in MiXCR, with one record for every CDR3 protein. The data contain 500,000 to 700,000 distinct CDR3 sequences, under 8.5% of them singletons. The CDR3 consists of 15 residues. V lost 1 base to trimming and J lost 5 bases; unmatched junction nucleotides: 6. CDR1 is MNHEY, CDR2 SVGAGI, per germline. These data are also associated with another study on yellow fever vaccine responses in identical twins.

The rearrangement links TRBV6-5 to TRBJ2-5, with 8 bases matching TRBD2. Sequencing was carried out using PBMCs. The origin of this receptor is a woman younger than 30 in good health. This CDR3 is CASSYYGGVRETQYF. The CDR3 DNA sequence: TGTGCCAGCAGTTACTACGGGGGGGTACGGGAGACCCAGTACTTC.